This T cell receptor (beta chain) was recovered during a study of blood T cell repertoires in COVID-19. Turning to the study itself: Sites in the United States, Italy and Spain provided acute and convalescent COVID-19 samples.

Patients from Seattle were sampled longitudinally, starting during active infection. This CDR3 contains 12 residues. Trimming left V 5 bases short and J 6 bases short, with 11 bases between. The V gene's germline CDR1 is GTSNPN and CDR2 SVGIG (reference sequence). Sequenced by immunoSEQ multiplex PCR; TCRdb stores in-frame clones only, minus some. The sample holds approximately 180,000 clones, more than 75% seen once. The TCR was taken from a person aged 70 to 80 with COVID-19, enrolled during active disease. The V gene is TRBV30, the J gene TRBJ2-1, with D possibly TRBD1 on 6 matching bases. The specimen was peripheral blood. CDR3 in amino acids: CAWGTQVNEQFF. The CDR3 coding sequence is TGTGCCTGGGGGACACAGGTCAATGAGCAGTTCTTC.